Sequencing of this TCR beta chain was carried out in a study of blood T cell repertoires in COVID-19. At the level of the study: Spain, Italy and the United States supplied samples that represented acute and convalescent COVID-19. Sources were T cells, B-cell-depleted T cells, or PBMCs; the material itself was cDNA or gDNA.

Original analysis: Reference gene primer amplification gave nucleated cell count estimates. Method: immunoSEQ multiplex PCR; TCRdb's copy keeps in-frame clones and lacks some. V and J calls and clone size are those listed in that table; D and trimming were worked out from the DNA. Among over 90,000 clones listed, roughly 81% were seen once. Trimming removed 4 bases from V and 4 bases from J, with 11 bases in between. The CDR3 totals 13 residues. CDR1 is GTSNPN and CDR2 is SVGIG in the germline V gene (reference sequence). This clone has a handful of counts. Patients in Seattle were enrolled during active infection, then followed longitudinally.

Sequenced: peripheral blood. The sequence came from a man older than 75 with COVID-19, enrolled during active disease. The chain links TRBV30 to TRBJ1-5; tentatively, D is TRBD1 (5 bases). The CDR3: CAWTGGGNQPQHF. The CDR3 nucleotides are TGTGCCTGGACAGGCGGGGGGAATCAGCCCCAGCATTTT.